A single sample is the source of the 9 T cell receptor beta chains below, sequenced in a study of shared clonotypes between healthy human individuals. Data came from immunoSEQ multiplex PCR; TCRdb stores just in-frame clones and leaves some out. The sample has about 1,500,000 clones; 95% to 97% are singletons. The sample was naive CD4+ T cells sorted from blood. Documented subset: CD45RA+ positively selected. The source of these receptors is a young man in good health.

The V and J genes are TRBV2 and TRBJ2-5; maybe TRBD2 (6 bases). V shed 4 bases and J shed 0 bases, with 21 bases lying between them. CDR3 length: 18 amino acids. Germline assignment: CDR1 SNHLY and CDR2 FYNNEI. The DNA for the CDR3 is TGTGCCAGCAGTGTGGCGGGACCGAACGCTATGAACCAAGAGACCCAGTACTTC. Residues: CASSVAGPNAMNQETQYF.

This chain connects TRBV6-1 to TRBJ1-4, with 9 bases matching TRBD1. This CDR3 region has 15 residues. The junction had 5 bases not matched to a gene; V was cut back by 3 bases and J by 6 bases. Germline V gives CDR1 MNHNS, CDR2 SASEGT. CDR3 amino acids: CASSDPGQGDEKLFF. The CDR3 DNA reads TGTGCCAGCAGTGATCCGGGACAGGGTGATGAAAAACTGTTTTTT.

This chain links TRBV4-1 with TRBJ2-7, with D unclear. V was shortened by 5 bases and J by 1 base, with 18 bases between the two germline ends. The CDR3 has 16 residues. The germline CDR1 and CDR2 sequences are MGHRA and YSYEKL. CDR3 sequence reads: CASSWQLSRLSYEQYF. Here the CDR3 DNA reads TGCGCCAGCAGCTGGCAACTTTCCCGCCTATCCTACGAGCAGTACTTC.

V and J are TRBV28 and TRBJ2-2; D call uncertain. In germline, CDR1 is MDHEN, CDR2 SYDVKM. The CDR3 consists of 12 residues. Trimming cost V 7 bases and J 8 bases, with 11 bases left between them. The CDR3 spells CASTGALGELFF. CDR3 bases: TGTGCCAGCACGGGTGCCTTGGGGGAGCTGTTTTTT. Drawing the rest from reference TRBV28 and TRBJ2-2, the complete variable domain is DVKVTQSSRYLVKRTGEKVFLECVQDMDHENMFWYRQDPGLGLRLIYFSYDVKMKEKGDIPEGYSVSREKKERFSLILESASTNQTSMYLCASTGALGELFFGEGSRLTVL.

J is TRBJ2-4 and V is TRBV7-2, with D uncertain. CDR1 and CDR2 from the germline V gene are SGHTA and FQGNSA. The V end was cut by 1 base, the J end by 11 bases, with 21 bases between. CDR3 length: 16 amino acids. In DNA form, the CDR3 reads TGTGCCAGCAGCTTAGTGGCGGTTCTCCTTCCAGGAGTTCAGTACTTC. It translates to CASSLVAVLLPGVQYF.

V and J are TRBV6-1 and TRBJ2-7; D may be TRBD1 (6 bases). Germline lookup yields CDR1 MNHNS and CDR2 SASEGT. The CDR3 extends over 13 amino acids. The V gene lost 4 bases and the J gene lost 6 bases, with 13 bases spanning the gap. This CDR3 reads CASSGTGQREQYF. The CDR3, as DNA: TGTGCCAGCAGTGGGACGGGACAACGCGAGCAGTACTTC.

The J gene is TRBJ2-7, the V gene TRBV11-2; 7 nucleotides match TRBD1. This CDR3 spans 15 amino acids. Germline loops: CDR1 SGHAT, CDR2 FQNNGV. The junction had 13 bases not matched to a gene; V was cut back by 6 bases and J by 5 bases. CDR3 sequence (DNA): TGTGCCAGCAGTGATGGTAGGGACAGACGAGACGAGCAGTACTTC. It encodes CASSDGRDRRDEQYF.

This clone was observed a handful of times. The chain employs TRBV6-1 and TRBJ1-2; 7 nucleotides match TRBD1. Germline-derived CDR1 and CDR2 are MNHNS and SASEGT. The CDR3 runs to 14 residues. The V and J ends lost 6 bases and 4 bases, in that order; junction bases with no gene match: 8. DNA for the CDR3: TGTGCCAGCAGAGGACAGGCCCTTTCCTATGGCTACACCTTC. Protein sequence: CASRGQALSYGYTF.

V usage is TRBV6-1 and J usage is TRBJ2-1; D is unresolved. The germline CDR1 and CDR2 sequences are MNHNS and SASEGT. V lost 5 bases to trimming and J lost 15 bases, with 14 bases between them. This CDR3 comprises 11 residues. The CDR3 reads CASSLIDPRFF. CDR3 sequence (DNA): TGTGCCAGCAGTCTTATCGACCCGCGGTTCTTC.